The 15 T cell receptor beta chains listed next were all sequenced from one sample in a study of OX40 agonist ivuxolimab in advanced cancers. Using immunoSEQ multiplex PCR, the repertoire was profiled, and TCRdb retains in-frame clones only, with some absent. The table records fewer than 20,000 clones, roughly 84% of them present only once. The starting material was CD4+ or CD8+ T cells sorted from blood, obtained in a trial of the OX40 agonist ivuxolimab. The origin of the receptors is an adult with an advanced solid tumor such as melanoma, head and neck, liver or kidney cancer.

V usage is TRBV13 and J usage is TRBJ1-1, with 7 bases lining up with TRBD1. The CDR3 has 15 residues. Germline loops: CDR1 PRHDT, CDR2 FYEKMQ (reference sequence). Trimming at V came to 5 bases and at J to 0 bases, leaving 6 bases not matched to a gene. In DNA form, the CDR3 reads TGTGCCAGCAGCCTCGGGACAGTCATGAACACTGAAGCTTTCTTT. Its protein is CASSLGTVMNTEAFF.

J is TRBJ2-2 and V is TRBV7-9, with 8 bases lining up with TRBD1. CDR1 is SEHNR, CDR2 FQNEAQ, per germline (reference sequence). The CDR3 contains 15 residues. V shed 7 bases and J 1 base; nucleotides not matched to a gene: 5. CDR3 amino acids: CASTETGVNTGELFF. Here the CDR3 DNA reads TGTGCCAGCACAGAGACAGGGGTGAACACCGGGGAGCTGTTTTTT.

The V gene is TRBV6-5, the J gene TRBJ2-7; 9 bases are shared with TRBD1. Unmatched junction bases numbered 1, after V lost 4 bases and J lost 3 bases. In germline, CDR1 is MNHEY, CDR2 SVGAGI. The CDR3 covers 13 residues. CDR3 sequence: CASSLGQGYEQYF. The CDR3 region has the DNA TGTGCCAGCAGTTTGGGACAGGGCTACGAGCAGTACTTC.

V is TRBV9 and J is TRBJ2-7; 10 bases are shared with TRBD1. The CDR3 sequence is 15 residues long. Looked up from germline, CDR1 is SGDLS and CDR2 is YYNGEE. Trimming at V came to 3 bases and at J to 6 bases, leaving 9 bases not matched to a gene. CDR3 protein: CASSDPGTGEAEQYF. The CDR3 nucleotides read TGTGCCAGCAGCGACCCCGGGACAGGGGAAGCCGAGCAGTACTTC.

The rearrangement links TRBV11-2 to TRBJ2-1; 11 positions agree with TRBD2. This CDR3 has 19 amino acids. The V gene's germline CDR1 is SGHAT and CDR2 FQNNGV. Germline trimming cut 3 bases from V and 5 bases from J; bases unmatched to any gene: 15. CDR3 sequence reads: CASSFYHRSGLAADNEQFF. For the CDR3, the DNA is TGTGCCAGCAGCTTCTACCACCGATCGGGACTAGCGGCCGACAATGAGCAGTTCTTC.

The DNA of the CDR3 is TGTGCCAGCAGCGGATCCAAGGATACGCAGTATTTT. Protein: CASSGSKDTQYF. This sequence joins TRBV9 and TRBJ2-3, with D uncertain. Germline loops: CDR1 SGDLS, CDR2 YYNGEE. This CDR3 has 12 amino acids. V was clipped by 3 bases and J by 6 bases, with 8 bases between them. The entire variable domain, with the rest obtained from reference TRBV9 and TRBJ2-3, is as follows: DSGVTQTPKHLITATGQRVTLRCSPRSGDLSVYWYQQSLDQGLQFLIQYYNGEERAKGNILERFSAQQFPDLHSELNLSSLELGDSALYFCASSGSKDTQYFGPGTRLTVL.

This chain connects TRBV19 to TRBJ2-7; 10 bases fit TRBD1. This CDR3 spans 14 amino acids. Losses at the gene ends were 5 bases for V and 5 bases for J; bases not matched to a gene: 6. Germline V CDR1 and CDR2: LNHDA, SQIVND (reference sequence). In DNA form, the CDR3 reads TGTGCCAGTAGTCTTCCCGGGACAGGGGACGAGCAGTACTTC. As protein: CASSLPGTGDEQYF.

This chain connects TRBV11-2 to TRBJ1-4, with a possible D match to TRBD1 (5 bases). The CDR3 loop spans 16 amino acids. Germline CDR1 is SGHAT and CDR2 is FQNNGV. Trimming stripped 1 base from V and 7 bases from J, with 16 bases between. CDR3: CASSLGGGRVVEKLFF. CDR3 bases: TGTGCCAGCAGCTTAGGCGGAGGCAGGGTCGTTGAAAAACTGTTTTTT.

The CDR3: CASSTGLGQPQHF. As DNA, the CDR3 is TGTGCCAGCAGCACAGGGCTGGGTCAGCCCCAGCATTTT. The rearrangement uses TRBV7-3 and TRBJ1-5; possibly TRBD1 for D (6 bases). The CDR3 is 13 amino acids. With 5 bases removed from V and 6 bases from J, the gap between germline ends came to 11 bases. Germline lookup yields CDR1 SGHTA and CDR2 FQGTGA.

The DNA of the CDR3 is TGTGCCAGCAGCAAAAAATGGGGGGCGGGTGGCTACACCTTC. It codes for CASSKKWGAGGYTF. This rearrangement joins TRBV21-1 to TRBJ1-2. TRBV21-1 is recorded as a pseudogene. CDR3 length: 14 residues.

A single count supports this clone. In DNA form, the CDR3 reads TGTGCCAGCAGCGCGACCGGGACGGATAACAATCAGCCCCAGCATTTT. The encoded protein is CASSATGTDNNQPQHF. This chain connects TRBV11-2 to TRBJ1-5; tentative D call: TRBD1 (5 bases). This CDR3 region has 16 residues. CDR1 and CDR2 (germline): SGHAT, FQNNGV. Trimming removed 5 bases at V and 3 bases at J, with 17 bases between.

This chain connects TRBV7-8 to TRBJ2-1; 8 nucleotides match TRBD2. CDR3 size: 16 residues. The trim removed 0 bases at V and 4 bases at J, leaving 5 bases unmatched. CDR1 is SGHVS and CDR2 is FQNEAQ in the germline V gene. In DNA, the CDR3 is TGTGCCAGCAGCTTAGCGCCAGCGGGGGCTTACAATGAGCAGTTCTTC. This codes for CASSLAPAGAYNEQFF.

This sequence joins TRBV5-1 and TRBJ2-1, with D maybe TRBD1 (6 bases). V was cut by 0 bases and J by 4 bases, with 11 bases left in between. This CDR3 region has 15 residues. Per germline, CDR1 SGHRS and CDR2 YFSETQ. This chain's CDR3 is CASSLAGTPYNEQFF. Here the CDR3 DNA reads TGCGCCAGCAGCTTGGCCGGGACACCATACAATGAGCAGTTCTTC.

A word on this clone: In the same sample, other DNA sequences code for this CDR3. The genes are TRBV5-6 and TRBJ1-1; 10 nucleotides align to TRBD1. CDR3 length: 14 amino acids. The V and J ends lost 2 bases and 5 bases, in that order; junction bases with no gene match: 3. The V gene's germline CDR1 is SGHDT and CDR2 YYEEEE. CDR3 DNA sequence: TGTGCCAGCAGCTTTGGGACAGGGGATACTGAAGCTTTCTTT. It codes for CASSFGTGDTEAFF.

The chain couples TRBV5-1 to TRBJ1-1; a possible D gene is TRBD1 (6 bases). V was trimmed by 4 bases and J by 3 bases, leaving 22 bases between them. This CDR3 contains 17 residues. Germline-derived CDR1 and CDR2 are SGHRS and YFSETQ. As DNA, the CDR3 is TGCGCCAGCAGCACATCGACAGGACCTCTTGTGGACACTGAAGCTTTCTTT. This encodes CASSTSTGPLVDTEAFF. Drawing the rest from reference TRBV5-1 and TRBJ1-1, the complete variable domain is KAGVTQTPRYLIKTRGQQVTLSCSPISGHRSVSWYQQTPGQGLQFLFEYFSETQRNKGNFPGRFSGRQFSNSRSEMNVSTLELGDSALYLCASSTSTGPLVDTEAFFGQGTRLTVV.